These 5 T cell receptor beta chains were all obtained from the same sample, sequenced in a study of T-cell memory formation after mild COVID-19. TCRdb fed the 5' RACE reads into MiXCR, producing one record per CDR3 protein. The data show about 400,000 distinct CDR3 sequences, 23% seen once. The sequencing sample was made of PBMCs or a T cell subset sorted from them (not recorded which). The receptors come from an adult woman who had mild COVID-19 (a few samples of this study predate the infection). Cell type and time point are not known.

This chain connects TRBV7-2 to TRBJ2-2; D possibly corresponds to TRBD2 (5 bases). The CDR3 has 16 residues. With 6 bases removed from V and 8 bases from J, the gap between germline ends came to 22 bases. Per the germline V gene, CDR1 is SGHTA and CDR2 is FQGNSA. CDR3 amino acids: CASSSEFRESSGELFF. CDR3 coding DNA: TGTGCCAGCAGTTCCGAATTCCGGGAAAGTTCAGGGGAGCTGTTTTTT. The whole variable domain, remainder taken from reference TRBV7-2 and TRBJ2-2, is GAGVSQSPSNKVTEKGKDVELRCDPISGHTALYWYRQSLGQGLEFLIYFQGNSAPDKSGLPSDRFSAERTGGSVSTLTIQRTQQEDSAVYLCASSSEFRESSGELFFGEGSRLTVL.

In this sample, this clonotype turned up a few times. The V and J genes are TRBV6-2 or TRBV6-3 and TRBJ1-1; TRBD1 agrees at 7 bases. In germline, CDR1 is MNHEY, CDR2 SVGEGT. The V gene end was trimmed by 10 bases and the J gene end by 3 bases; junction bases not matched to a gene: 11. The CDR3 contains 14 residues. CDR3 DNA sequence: TGTGCCACCGTGACAGGGCTCTGGGACACTGAAGCTTTCTTT. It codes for CATVTGLWDTEAFF.

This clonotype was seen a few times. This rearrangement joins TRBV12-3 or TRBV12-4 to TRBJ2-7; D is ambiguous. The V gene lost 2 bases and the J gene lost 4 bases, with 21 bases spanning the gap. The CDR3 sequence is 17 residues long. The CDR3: CASSLLNGLGGGYEQYF. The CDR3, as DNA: TGTGCCAGCAGTTTATTAAACGGGCTGGGCGGTGGGTACGAGCAGTACTTC.

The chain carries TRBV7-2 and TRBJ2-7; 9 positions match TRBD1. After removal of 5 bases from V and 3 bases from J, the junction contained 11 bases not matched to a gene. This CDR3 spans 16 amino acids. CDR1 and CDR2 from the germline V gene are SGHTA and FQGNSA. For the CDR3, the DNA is TGTGCCAGCAGCCGACAGCCCGGACAGGGGATCTACGAGCAGTACTTC. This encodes CASSRQPGQGIYEQYF.

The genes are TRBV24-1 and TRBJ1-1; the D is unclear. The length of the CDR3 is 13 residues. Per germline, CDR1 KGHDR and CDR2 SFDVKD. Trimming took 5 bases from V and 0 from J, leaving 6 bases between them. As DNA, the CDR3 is TGTGCCACCAGTGGAGGGATGAACACTGAAGCTTTCTTT. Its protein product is CATSGGMNTEAFF.